Below are 20 T cell receptor beta chains sequenced from a single sample in a study of T cells in Graves' hyperthyroidism and ophthalmopathy. TCR beta CDR3 regions were amplified from RNA. Primed by the HTBI set, a first-round RT-PCR was run on the TCR CDR3. One entry per CDR3 protein, called by TCRdb with MiXCR from the multiplex PCR reads. Altogether hundreds of thousands of distinct CDR3 sequences are present, 38% being singletons, with the ten largest covering more than 7%. Sequencing was performed on blood. Every receptor here comes from a man in his late teens or twenties with Graves' hyperthyroidism.

The gene calls are TRBV6-5 and TRBJ2-7; possibly TRBD2 for D (5 bases). Germline-derived CDR1 and CDR2 are MNHEY and SVGAGI. V dropped 8 bases and J dropped 1 base, with 12 bases sitting between them. This CDR3 is 13 amino acids long. CDR3 DNA: TGTGCCAGCCGCCGGGATTTATCCTACGAGCAGTACTTC. It is translated as CASRRDLSYEQYF.

This clonotype was observed many times. The chain recombines TRBV9 with TRBJ1-4; 7 bases line up with TRBD1. J lost 7 bases, V lost 0 bases, and 9 bases had no gene match. Germline lookup yields CDR1 SGDLS and CDR2 YYNGEE. The CDR3 length is 16 residues. CDR3 protein: CASSVGLGTAGEKLFF. Here the CDR3 DNA reads TGTGCCAGCAGCGTAGGTTTGGGGACAGCGGGTGAAAAACTGTTTTTT.

The chain couples TRBV24-1 to TRBJ1-1; no clear D. The CDR3 extends over 10 amino acids. The V end lost 12 bases, the J end lost 1 base, and 5 bases lay between the germline ends. CDR1 is KGHDR and CDR2 is SFDVKD in the germline V gene. The DNA for the CDR3 is TGTGCCCGGGAGAACACTGAAGCTTTCTTT. Translating gives CARENTEAFF.

This clonotype was detected a few times. The CDR3 sequence is CASSLGGPTGGYTF. CDR3 in DNA: TGTGCCAGCAGCTTAGGGGGACCTACAGGGGGCTACACCTTC. V gene TRBV13 combines with J gene TRBJ1-2; weak D call: TRBD1 (6 bases). The germline gives CDR1 PRHDT, CDR2 FYEKMQ (reference sequence). This CDR3 contains 14 residues. V was pared by 0 bases and J by 8 bases, with 13 bases between.

This clonotype appeared many times. The rearrangement links TRBV15 to TRBJ1-5; D unresolved. With 0 bases removed from V and 9 bases from J, the gap between germline ends came to 18 bases. The CDR3 spans 16 residues. Germline CDR1 LNHNV, CDR2 YYDKDF (reference sequence). The CDR3 loop reads CATSRDLTGGSGPQHF. The CDR3 nucleotides are TGTGCCACCAGCAGAGATCTGACTGGCGGATCGGGGCCCCAGCATTTT.

The genes are TRBV13 and TRBJ1-1, with D possibly TRBD1 on 6 matching bases. V was shortened by 6 bases and J by 5 bases, with 22 bases between the two germline ends. Per germline, CDR1 PRHDT and CDR2 FYEKMQ (reference sequence). This CDR3 has 16 amino acids. This chain's CDR3 is CASSPGGPGWGTEAFF. The CDR3 nucleotides read TGTGCCAGCAGTCCCGGGGGGCCCGGATGGGGTACTGAAGCTTTCTTT.

The chain combines TRBV6-5 with TRBJ1-2; the D is unclear. Germline V CDR1 and CDR2: MNHEY, SVGAGI. V lost 0 bases to trimming and J lost 7 bases, with 9 bases between them. The CDR3 loop spans 13 amino acids. The CDR3 protein is CASSYSTWAGYTF. The CDR3 nucleotides read TGTGCCAGCAGTTACTCGACGTGGGCTGGCTACACCTTC.

The table lists this clonotype with many counts. J is TRBJ1-3 and V is TRBV29-1, with no clear D. There are 11 residues in the CDR3. Germline-derived CDR1 and CDR2 are SQVTM and ANQGSEA. Trimming shortened V by 3 bases and J by 5 bases, and 5 bases separated the two germline ends. CDR3 residues: CSVDARNTIYF. The DNA for the CDR3 is TGCAGCGTTGATGCCAGAAACACCATATATTTT.

The CDR3 loop is CASSQGPTTNEKLFF. The CDR3 DNA is TGCGCCAGCAGCCAAGGTCCAACAACTAATGAAAAACTGTTTTTT. This chain connects TRBV4-1 to TRBJ1-4; no clear D gene. V was clipped by 1 base and J by 0 bases, with 6 bases between them. Germline CDR1 MGHRA, CDR2 YSYEKL. The CDR3 is 15 amino acids.

This clonotype was detected only a few times. This may stem from a read error, because a much larger clone lies one nucleotide away. V usage is TRBV2 and J usage is TRBJ1-2; no reliable D call. The CDR3 is 10 residues long. V was clipped by 4 bases and J by 6 bases, with 3 bases between them. Per the germline V gene, CDR1 is SNHLY and CDR2 is FYNNEI. The CDR3 region is CASSGDGYTF. The DNA of the CDR3 is TGTGCCAGCAGTGGGGATGGCTACACCTTC.

This clonotype was counted at least ten times. The genes are TRBV10-1 and TRBJ2-2, with a tentative D call TRBD2 (5 bases). Germline V gene sequence: CDR1 WNHNN, CDR2 SYGVQD (reference sequence). The CDR3 is 14 amino acids. V was cut by 6 bases and J by 1 base, with 9 bases left in between. CDR3 loop: CASRAGRNTGELFF. CDR3 DNA: TGCGCCAGCAGGGCGGGTCGGAACACCGGGGAGCTGTTTTTT.

As concerns this clonotype: A read error may produce the germline difference seen at one junction end. The chain is built from TRBV5-1 and TRBJ1-5; weak D call: TRBD1 (5 bases). CDR3 length: 15 amino acids. CDR1 SGHRS and CDR2 YFSETQ come from the germline V gene. CDR3 DNA sequence: TGTGCCAGCAGCTCCCGCGCGGCAGGGAACCAGCCCCAGCATTTT. Its protein is CASSSRAAGNQPQHF.

This clonotype was seen at least ten times. The chain is built from TRBV2 and TRBJ1-6; a weak D match, TRBD1 (5 bases). CDR3 size: 16 residues. V lost 4 bases, J lost 0 bases, and 10 bases lay in between. Germline V gives CDR1 SNHLY, CDR2 FYNNEI. In DNA form, the CDR3 reads TGTGCCAGCAGTGGGGGCCAGAGCTCCTATAATTCACCCCTCCACTTT. Its translation is CASSGGQSSYNSPLHF.

For this clonotype: A read error may produce the germline difference seen at one junction end. CDR3 sequence (DNA): TGTGCCAGCAGTTACGTATCAGACGCCTATCTCAATCAGCCCCAGCATTTT. This sequence encodes CASSYVSDAYLNQPQHF. The chain links TRBV10-3 to TRBJ1-5; no firm D call. The CDR3 extends over 17 amino acids. Germline V gene sequence: CDR1 ENHRY, CDR2 SYGVKD.

In nucleotides, the CDR3 is TGTGCCAGCAGTGAAGACGGGGGGGCCTATGGCTACACCTTC. It is translated as CASSEDGGAYGYTF. The gene calls are TRBV6-1 and TRBJ1-2, with D maybe TRBD1 (6 bases). Germline values: CDR1 MNHNS, CDR2 SASEGT. Trimming removed 1 base at V and 4 bases at J, with 10 bases between. The CDR3 length is 14 residues.

CDR3 sequence (DNA): TGTGCCAGTAGGCCAGGTCTTGATGGGGCCAACGTCCTGACTTTC. Translated, it gives CASRPGLDGANVLTF. V and J are TRBV19 and TRBJ2-6; D remains ambiguous. Trimming pared 6 bases from V and 3 bases from J, leaving 12 bases between. Germline V CDR1 and CDR2: LNHDA, SQIVND (reference sequence). The CDR3 runs to 15 residues.

A few counts support this clonotype. The J gene is TRBJ2-2, the V gene TRBV20-1; 12 bases agree with TRBD2. CDR1 is DFQATT and CDR2 is SNEGSKA in the germline V gene (reference sequence). Trimming took 1 base from V and 6 from J; bases not matched to a gene: 12. The CDR3 is 18 residues long. CDR3 bases: TGCAGTGCTAGAGGTCTAGCGGGAGGGCCTTCATCGGCCGGGGAGCTGTTTTTT. It is translated as CSARGLAGGPSSAGELFF.

This clonotype was recorded a few times. The rearrangement links TRBV9 to TRBJ1-1; D not resolved. Trimming pared 7 bases from V and 1 base from J, leaving 14 bases between. This CDR3 is built from 14 residues. CDR1 SGDLS and CDR2 YYNGEE come from the germline V gene. In nucleotides, the CDR3 is TGTGCCAGCTCCGGTGCGACGGGGAACACTGAAGCTTTCTTT. It translates to CASSGATGNTEAFF.

J is TRBJ1-5 and V is TRBV7-8; 7 nucleotides agree with TRBD1. This CDR3 is built from 14 residues. V shed 1 base and J 5 bases; nucleotides not matched to a gene: 2. Germline CDR1 SGHVS, CDR2 FQNEAQ. This chain's CDR3 is CASSLEGQYQPQHF. DNA of the CDR3: TGTGCCAGCAGCTTAGAGGGACAGTATCAGCCCCAGCATTTT.

The genes are TRBV29-1 and TRBJ1-2, with TRBD1 matching 7 bases. The CDR3 has 13 amino acids. V shed 6 bases, J shed 6 bases, and the junction held 10 bases outside the gene matches. Germline V gene lookup returns CDR1 SQVTM and CDR2 ANQGSEA. The CDR3 region has the DNA TGCAGCGTCGACCCGGGACAGAGCGATGGCTACACCTTC. It translates to CSVDPGQSDGYTF.